A single sample gave rise to the 5 T cell receptor beta chains below, sequenced in a study of T-cell reconstitution after alpha-beta-depleted transplantation in children. Unique molecular identifiers featured in how the TCRbeta library was prepared. TCRdb reprocessed the PCR reads via MiXCR and lists one record per CDR3 protein. This sample has 500,000 to 600,000 distinct CDR3 sequences, with over 20% found just once. Specimen: PBMCs, collected before TCRalphabeta/CD19-depleted stem cell transplant. These receptors originate from a boy under two years old with Wiskott-Aldrich syndrome, due to receive a stem cell transplant.

This clonotype has a handful of counts. V is TRBV7-9 and J is TRBJ2-7; D unclear. The germline V gene encodes CDR1 SEHNR and CDR2 FQNEAQ (reference sequence). Trimming took off 0 bases at V and 7 bases at J, with 4 bases between the two ends. The CDR3 is made up of 11 amino acids. CDR3 sequence (DNA): TGTGCCAGCAGCTTAGCCCTGGAGCAGTACTTC. This translates into CASSLALEQYF.

This clonotype was detected a few times. V is TRBV20-1 and J is TRBJ1-1; 10 nucleotides align to TRBD1. V lost 5 bases, J lost 0 bases, and 6 bases stayed unmatched. This CDR3 spans 15 amino acids. Germline CDR1 reads DFQATT; CDR2 reads SNEGSKA (reference sequence). This CDR3 is CSAGDRGLMNTEAFF. Written as DNA, the CDR3 is TGCAGTGCTGGGGACAGGGGCCTCATGAACACTGAAGCTTTCTTT.

This clonotype was detected only a few times. The chain joins TRBV15 to TRBJ2-1, with 11 bases matching TRBD2. Trimming took 3 bases from V and 7 from J; bases not matched to a gene: 2. The CDR3 is made up of 14 amino acids. Germline values: CDR1 LNHNV, CDR2 YYDKDF (reference sequence). The DNA for the CDR3 is TGTGCCACCAGCAGGACTAGCGGGGAGAATGAGCAGTTCTTC. Translating gives CATSRTSGENEQFF.

The rearrangement joins TRBV12-3 or TRBV12-4 to TRBJ2-3; possible D gene TRBD2, 6 bases. The CDR3 extends over 14 amino acids. Trimming removed 3 bases at V and 6 bases at J, with 13 bases between. CDR3 sequence: CASSFRDWVDTQYF. CDR3 bases: TGTGCCAGCAGTTTCCGGGACTGGGTGGATACGCAGTATTTT.

The chain couples TRBV5-1 to TRBJ2-2; 7 bases fit TRBD1. CDR1 is SGHRS, CDR2 YFSETQ, per germline. Losses at the gene ends were 5 bases for V and 0 bases for J; bases not matched to a gene: 10. The CDR3 runs to 17 residues. This CDR3 is CASRQTEQGTNTGELFF. In DNA, the CDR3 is TGCGCCAGCAGACAAACCGAACAGGGGACGAACACCGGGGAGCTGTTTTTT.